The 26 T cell receptor beta chains below all came from one sample that was sequenced in a study of blood T cell repertoires in COVID-19. Data came from immunoSEQ multiplex PCR; TCRdb stores just in-frame clones and leaves some out. The sample has 23,000 or so clones, 85% to 95% seen once; the top ten hold about 4%. Sequenced sample: peripheral blood. The receptors come from a woman between 45 and 65 years old with active COVID-19.

This chain uses TRBV3-1 (or the pseudogene TRBV3-2) with TRBJ2-1; D possibly corresponds to TRBD1 (7 bases). V gave up 10 bases and J gave up 7 bases, with 8 bases separating them. The CDR3 extends over 10 amino acids. From germline, CDR1 is LGHDT and CDR2 YNNKEL (reference sequence). This chain's CDR3 is CATGGNEQFF. In DNA, the CDR3 is TGTGCCACAGGGGGGAATGAGCAGTTCTTC.

This chain connects TRBV2 to TRBJ2-2; 8 bases align to TRBD2. The germline V gene encodes CDR1 SNHLY and CDR2 FYNNEI. Unmatched junction bases numbered 3, after V lost 1 base and J lost 8 bases. This CDR3 has 14 amino acids. CDR3 DNA: TGTGCCAGCAGTGAAGACGGCGGGAGGGGGGAGCTGTTTTTT. Translated: CASSEDGGRGELFF.

V is TRBV19 and J is TRBJ1-1, with 8 positions matching TRBD1. V lost 4 bases and J lost 0; bases outside the gene matches: 7. Germline CDR1 is LNHDA and CDR2 is SQIVND (reference sequence). This CDR3 region has 16 residues. CDR3 amino acids: CASSRGQAIMNTEAFF. DNA of the CDR3: TGTGCCAGTAGTAGGGGACAGGCGATCATGAACACTGAAGCTTTCTTT.

This clone was picked up a small number of times. This chain connects TRBV6-5 to TRBJ1-5; D may be TRBD1 (6 bases). Per the germline V gene, CDR1 is MNHEY and CDR2 is SVGAGI. This CDR3 comprises 15 residues. The germline V and J ends were trimmed by 8 bases and 0 bases, with 14 bases remaining between them. The chain's CDR3 is CASSNRDYSNQPQHF. For the CDR3, the DNA is TGTGCCAGCTCTAACAGGGATTATAGCAATCAGCCCCAGCATTTT.

This clone was observed once. The rearrangement joins TRBV10-2 to TRBJ2-5, with D tentatively TRBD1 (6 bases). Germline V lookup: CDR1 WSHSY, CDR2 SAAADI. CDR3 length: 14 residues. The V end lost 6 bases, the J end lost 4 bases, and 15 bases lay between the germline ends. The CDR3 sequence: CASRLTGQGETQYF. The CDR3 region has the DNA TGCGCCAGCAGATTAACAGGGCAGGGAGAGACCCAGTACTTC.

This clone has just one count. This chain connects TRBV6-5 to TRBJ2-2; 8 nucleotides align to TRBD1. Looked up from germline, CDR1 is MNHEY and CDR2 is SVGAGI. V lost 2 bases to trimming and J lost 7 bases; unmatched junction nucleotides: 9. The CDR3 has 16 amino acids. CDR3 coding DNA: TGTGCCAGCAGTTACGGAAACAGGGGGAAGGACGGGGAGCTGTTTTTT. The encoded protein is CASSYGNRGKDGELFF.

V and J are TRBV9 and TRBJ2-2; no reliable D call. The ends were cut back, 3 bases at V and 1 base at J, with 7 bases in the middle. The CDR3 sequence is 14 residues long. Germline V gene lookup returns CDR1 SGDLS and CDR2 YYNGEE. CDR3 coding DNA: TGTGCCAGCAGCGCCCCCGTGAACACCGGGGAGCTGTTTTTT. Protein: CASSAPVNTGELFF.

The chain carries TRBV28 and TRBJ1-2; 11 bases fit TRBD1. From germline, CDR1 is MDHEN and CDR2 SYDVKM. The CDR3 consists of 12 residues. V lost 7 bases to trimming and J lost 6 bases; unmatched junction nucleotides: 1. The CDR3 is CASKGQGDGYTF. The CDR3 DNA follows: TGTGCCAGCAAGGGACAGGGGGATGGCTACACCTTC.

The V gene is TRBV28, the J gene TRBJ2-7, with D perhaps matching TRBD2 (6 bases). Germline V gene lookup returns CDR1 MDHEN and CDR2 SYDVKM. Trimming cost V 6 bases and J 4 bases, with 16 bases left between them. The CDR3 totals 14 residues. The CDR3: CASSPGTPGYEQYF. CDR3 nucleotide sequence: TGTGCCAGCAGCCCCGGGACTCCCGGATACGAGCAGTACTTC.

V gene TRBV5-1 combines with J gene TRBJ2-5, with TRBD2 matching over 8 bases. With 3 bases clipped from V and 3 bases from J, the junction kept 7 bases outside the gene matches. Germline CDR1 reads SGHRS; CDR2 reads YFSETQ. This CDR3 contains 15 residues. This CDR3 reads CASSSRAGEEETQYF. CDR3 coding DNA: TGCGCCAGCAGCTCGCGAGCGGGGGAGGAAGAGACCCAGTACTTC.

The chain links TRBV28 to TRBJ1-2; D call uncertain. The V end was cut by 4 bases, the J end by 2 bases, with 14 bases between. Germline-derived CDR1 and CDR2 are MDHEN and SYDVKM. This CDR3 has 15 amino acids. The CDR3 here is CASSSRAAGNYGYTF. CDR3 in DNA: TGTGCCAGCAGTTCTAGGGCTGCGGGCAACTATGGCTACACCTTC.

The chain couples TRBV7-9 to TRBJ1-1; 12 bases agree with TRBD1. Per the germline V gene, CDR1 is SEHNR and CDR2 is FQNEAQ (reference sequence). The V segment lost 3 bases and the J segment 10 bases; nucleotides outside the gene matches: 3. The CDR3 is 13 amino acids. Here the CDR3 reads CASSFRDRGPAFF. CDR3 sequence (DNA): TGTGCCAGCAGCTTCCGGGACAGGGGGCCAGCTTTCTTT.

V and J are TRBV6-5 and TRBJ2-7; 7 nucleotides match TRBD2. Germline trimming cut 8 bases from V and 4 bases from J; bases unmatched to any gene: 14. From germline, CDR1 is MNHEY and CDR2 SVGAGI. This CDR3 spans 15 amino acids. CDR3: CASVREAGVGYEQYF. The CDR3 nucleotides read TGTGCCAGCGTCCGCGAGGCGGGAGTAGGGTACGAGCAGTACTTC.

The DNA of the CDR3 is TGTGCCAGTAGTATTCGGGCTAGCGGCCACCCGAATGAGCAGTTCTTC. Translating gives CASSIRASGHPNEQFF. This chain links TRBV19 with TRBJ2-1; 7 bases map to TRBD2. Germline V gene sequence: CDR1 LNHDA, CDR2 SQIVND (reference sequence). V shed 3 bases and J 7 bases; nucleotides not matched to a gene: 12. The CDR3 length is 16 residues. Full variable domain (rest looked up from reference TRBV19 and TRBJ2-1): DGGITQSPKYLFRKEGQNVTLSCEQNLNHDAMYWYRQDPGQGLRLIYYSQIVNDFQKGDIAEGYSVSREKKESFPLTVTSAQKNPTAFYLCASSIRASGHPNEQFFGPGTRLTVL.

This chain links TRBV3-1 (or the pseudogene TRBV3-2) with TRBJ2-2, with 8 bases that match TRBD1. CDR3 length equals 16 residues. Looked up from germline, CDR1 is LGHDT and CDR2 is YNNKEL (reference sequence). V lost 1 base and J lost 1; bases outside the gene matches: 2. CDR3 DNA: TGTGCCAGCAGCCAAGTTGGGACAGGGAACACCGGGGAGCTGTTTTTT. This gives the protein CASSQVGTGNTGELFF.

This clone was detected once. The genes are TRBV4-1 and TRBJ2-5, with 9 bases lining up with TRBD2. The CDR3 has 16 amino acids. The ends lost 4 bases at V and 5 bases at J; junction bases unmatched: 11. The germline CDR1 and CDR2 sequences are MGHRA and YSYEKL. The CDR3 DNA reads TGCGCCAGCAGCCGTGTCCAGGGACTAGCTAAGGAGACCCAGTACTTC. Translation gives CASSRVQGLAKETQYF.

The chain recombines TRBV15 with TRBJ1-3, with D unclear. V lost 1 base and J 0 bases, leaving 13 bases between the germline ends. The CDR3 is 17 residues long. Germline assignment: CDR1 LNHNV and CDR2 YYDKDF (reference sequence). CDR3: CATSRGVEGYSGNTIYF. Here the CDR3 DNA reads TGTGCCACCAGCAGAGGGGTAGAGGGCTACTCTGGAAACACCATATATTTT.

The chain combines TRBV7-8 with TRBJ1-5; D is uncertain. The CDR3 length is 18 residues. The germline CDR1 and CDR2 sequences are SGHVS and FQNEAQ. Trimming cost V 5 bases and J 6 bases, with 26 bases left between them. CDR3 DNA sequence: TGTGCCAGCAGCCTAGAGAGGATTGCGACCGGCCCTCGTCAGCCCCAGCATTTT. Its translation is CASSLERIATGPRQPQHF.

V is TRBV24-1 and J is TRBJ2-2; 11 bases fit TRBD2. V dropped 5 bases and J dropped 6; count of bases not matched to a gene: 4. CDR1 KGHDR and CDR2 SFDVKD come from the germline V gene. CDR3 size: 15 residues. The CDR3: CATSGGLAAPGELFF. The CDR3 nucleotides are TGTGCCACCAGTGGGGGACTAGCGGCTCCCGGGGAGCTGTTTTTT.

The V gene is TRBV24-1, the J gene TRBJ2-7; TRBD1 matches 9 bases. Germline CDR1 KGHDR, CDR2 SFDVKD. The CDR3 sequence is 13 residues long. V dropped 5 bases and J dropped 6; count of bases not matched to a gene: 4. The CDR3 nucleotides are TGTGCCACCAGTGGTCCGACAGGGGGCGAGCAGTACTTC. Protein sequence: CATSGPTGGEQYF.

This clone has more than one count but fewer than ten. The J gene is TRBJ1-2, the V gene TRBV5-4, with TRBD1 matching over 10 bases. The CDR3 totals 15 residues. The J segment lost 4 bases and the V segment lost 0 bases, leaving 3 bases of the junction unmatched. Germline assignment: CDR1 SGHNT and CDR2 YYREEE (reference sequence). This chain's CDR3 is CASSLATGGIYGYTF. DNA of the CDR3: TGTGCCAGCAGCTTGGCGACAGGGGGCATCTATGGCTACACCTTC.

V is TRBV4-1 and J is TRBJ2-7, with 9 bases fitting TRBD2. This CDR3 comprises 17 residues. Germline values: CDR1 MGHRA, CDR2 YSYEKL. After removal of 2 bases from V and 2 bases from J, the junction contained 10 bases not matched to a gene. CDR3 nucleotides: TGCGCCAGCAGCCAATTTCCCCCCGGGACTAGCACCTACGAGCAGTACTTC. Its protein is CASSQFPPGTSTYEQYF.

This sequence joins TRBV5-1 and TRBJ1-4; TRBD1 matches 9 bases. The length of the CDR3 is 14 residues. With V trimmed by 4 bases and J by 7 bases, 5 bases remained unmatched. Germline values: CDR1 SGHRS, CDR2 YFSETQ. CDR3 nucleotides: TGCGCCAGCAGCGCGGGACAGGGTGGTGAAAAACTGTTTTTT. Its translation is CASSAGQGGEKLFF.

This sequence joins TRBV3-1 (or the pseudogene TRBV3-2) and TRBJ2-5; 9 positions match TRBD1. CDR1 LGHDT and CDR2 YNNKEL come from the germline V gene (reference sequence). With 4 bases clipped from V and 7 bases from J, the junction kept 10 bases outside the gene matches. CDR3 size: 15 residues. CDR3 sequence: CASSRRDREVGTQYF. CDR3 coding DNA: TGTGCCAGCAGCCGCCGGGACAGGGAGGTTGGGACCCAGTACTTC.

The CDR3 reads CASSLRQGAETQYF. In nucleotides, the CDR3 is TGTGCCAGCAGTCTAAGACAGGGGGCAGAGACCCAGTACTTC. This chain connects TRBV6-6 to TRBJ2-5, with TRBD1 matching 10 bases. The V gene's germline CDR1 is MNHNY and CDR2 SVGAGI (reference sequence). The CDR3 length is 14 residues. The junction had 4 bases not matched to a gene; V was cut back by 5 bases and J by 4 bases.

The chain employs TRBV27 and TRBJ2-4; D unclear. The ends were cut back, 8 bases at V and 0 bases at J, with 8 bases in the middle. The germline V gene encodes CDR1 MNHEY and CDR2 SMNVEV (reference sequence). This CDR3 has 13 amino acids. CDR3: CASRQIAKNIQYF. CDR3 coding DNA: TGTGCCAGCCGTCAGATAGCCAAAAACATTCAGTACTTC.